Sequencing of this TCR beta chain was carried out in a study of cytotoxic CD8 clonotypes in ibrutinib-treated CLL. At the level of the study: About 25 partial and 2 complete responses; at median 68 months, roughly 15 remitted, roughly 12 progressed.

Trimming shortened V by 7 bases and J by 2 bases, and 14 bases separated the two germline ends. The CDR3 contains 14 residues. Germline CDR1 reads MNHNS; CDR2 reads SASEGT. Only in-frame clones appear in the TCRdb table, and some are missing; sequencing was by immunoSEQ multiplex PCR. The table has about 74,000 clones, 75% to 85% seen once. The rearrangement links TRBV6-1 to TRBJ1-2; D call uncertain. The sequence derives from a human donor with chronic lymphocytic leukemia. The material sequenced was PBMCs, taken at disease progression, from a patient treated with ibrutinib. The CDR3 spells CASIPMVANYGYTF. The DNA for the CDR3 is TGTGCCAGCATCCCTATGGTAGCCAACTATGGCTACACCTTC.